This TCR beta chain comes out of a study of cytomegalovirus exposure and HLA in healthy donors. As for the study in general: The study's early data release held about 85 million unique TCRs from HLA-typed donors.

General study results and limits: Later analysis suggested links between common viral pathogens and several top significant clusters. A list of more than 150 TCR beta chains associated with cytomegalovirus was given. Most TCR sequences proved rare, with some public TCRs found in many donors.

Remarks on this clone: Its antigen is unknown.

The PCR made use of 60 Vbeta and 13 Jbeta primers. TCRdb keeps only in-frame clones here, not all; method: immunoSEQ multiplex PCR. Of around 100,000 clones in the sample, less than 85% were seen once. This sequence originates from a man between 18 and 35 years old in good health and CMV-seronegative. The sequencing input was PBMCs.

The DNA of the CDR3 is TGTGCCAGCAGCCGGGACGGATGGTACCGGGAGCGGGACGAGAATGAGCAGTTCTTC. The encoded protein is CASSRDGWYRERDENEQFF. This chain uses TRBV2 with TRBJ2-1; 7 nucleotides match TRBD2. Trimming cost V 6 bases and J 7 bases; bases outside gene matches: 24. The CDR3 runs 19 residues. The V gene's germline CDR1 is SNHLY and CDR2 FYNNEI.